This TCR beta chain was sequenced for a study of T cells in Graves' hyperthyroidism and ophthalmopathy. RNA transcripts served as the template for amplifying TCR beta CDR3 regions. First-round RT-PCR of the TCR CDR3 relied on the HTBI primer set. TCRdb used MiXCR to reprocess the multiplex PCR reads, holding one entry per CDR3 protein. The repertoire holds more than 300,000 distinct CDR3 sequences, 17% seen once, with about a third in the top ten. In its sample, this clonotype was seen many times. Its antigen remains unidentified. CDR1 and CDR2 from the germline V gene are DFQATT and SNEGSKA (reference sequence). This CDR3 has 12 amino acids. V was trimmed by 6 bases and J by 3 bases, leaving 8 bases between them. Study outcomes and limitations: Using 13 V-J features, a model discriminated ophthalmopathy from stable hyperthyroidism.

Criteria for exclusion of patients were uncontrolled infection, other autoimmune disease, pregnancy or lactation. Clinical symptoms, serum thyroxine, TRAb, thyroid ultrasound and orbital computed tomography established diagnosis. The chain is built from TRBV20-1 and TRBJ2-2; D gene unclear. Material for sequencing was blood. The receptor was isolated from a woman aged 30 to 39 with Graves' hyperthyroidism that later progressed to Graves' ophthalmopathy. Here the CDR3 DNA reads TGCAGTGCCAGCCGAGACACCGGGGAGCTGTTTTTT. Protein sequence: CSASRDTGELFF.